The 14 T cell receptor beta chains reported below all come from one sample, sequenced in a study of vaccination and CD4 T cells after COVID-19. An Oncomine TCR Beta short-read assay was used to sequence the DNA from cultured CD4+ T cells. TCRdb itself ran the PCR reads through MiXCR, one entry per CDR3 protein. This sample yields fewer than 15,000 distinct CDR3 sequences, of which approximately 29% are seen a single time; 15% to 20% belongs to the top ten. As for treatment: roughly 10-day PBMC culture with coronavirus spike peptide pools or control peptides (ViraFEST assay). No antigen has been assigned to these receptors. Sequenced material: cultured CD4+ T cells from blood. Receptors were obtained from a human donor with COVID-19.

This clonotype was detected a few times. The V and J genes are TRBV6-1 and TRBJ2-1; 9 bases align to TRBD1. This CDR3 region has 15 residues. In germline, CDR1 is MNHNS, CDR2 SASEGT. The junction had 4 bases not matched to a gene; V was cut back by 6 bases and J by 1 base. CDR3 residues: CASSPGQGSYNEQFF. As DNA, the CDR3 is TGTGCCAGCAGCCCGGGACAGGGTTCCTACAATGAGCAGTTCTTC.

This chain joins TRBV6-1 and TRBJ1-5; D is perhaps TRBD1 (5 bases). The CDR3 consists of 15 residues. CDR1 is MNHNS and CDR2 is SASEGT in the germline V gene. The V and J ends lost 7 bases and 2 bases respectively, with 15 bases between them. CDR3 DNA sequence: TGTGCCAGCACCGATGGGGGTAACGGCAATCAGCCCCAGCATTTT. This sequence encodes CASTDGGNGNQPQHF.

The rearrangement joins TRBV6-2 or TRBV6-3 to TRBJ1-5; D may be TRBD1 (6 bases). V was clipped by 7 bases and J by 9 bases, with 19 bases between them. From germline, CDR1 is MNHEY and CDR2 SVGEGT. The CDR3 has 14 residues. The CDR3 loop reads CASKNGQIFWPQHF. The CDR3, as DNA: TGTGCCAGCAAGAATGGACAGATTTTTTGGCCCCAGCATTTT.

In this sample, this clonotype turned up once. J is TRBJ1-5 and V is TRBV18, with D hard to call. The CDR3 is made up of 13 amino acids. The V end lost 5 bases, the J end lost 6 bases, and 11 bases lay between the germline ends. Germline V gene sequence: CDR1 KGHSH, CDR2 LQKENI. The chain's CDR3 is CASSRELRQPQHF. CDR3 coding DNA: TGTGCCAGCTCAAGGGAGTTGCGTCAGCCCCAGCATTTT.

There are a few counts of this clonotype. J is TRBJ1-4 and V is TRBV5-8, with D maybe TRBD1 (5 bases). This CDR3 is 15 amino acids long. The germline gives CDR1 SGHTS, CDR2 YDEGEE. V lost 2 bases and J lost 6, with 14 bases in between. This CDR3 reads CASSFRGGWDEKLFF. CDR3 in DNA: TGTGCCAGCAGCTTTCGCGGGGGATGGGATGAAAAACTGTTTTTT.

This clonotype showed up just a few times. The chain employs TRBV5-1 and TRBJ1-2; perhaps TRBD1 as D (5 bases). The CDR3 contains 15 residues. From germline, CDR1 is SGHRS and CDR2 YFSETQ. The V and J ends lost 4 bases and 5 bases respectively, with 18 bases between them. The CDR3 coding sequence is TGCGCCAGCAGCATCCAAACCGGGACGACTTATGGCTACACCTTC. Residues: CASSIQTGTTYGYTF.

CDR3: CASRGYRGTYEQYF. Written as DNA, the CDR3 is TGTGCCAGCAGGGGATACAGGGGAACCTACGAGCAGTACTTC. The chain carries TRBV27 and TRBJ2-7; 7 nucleotides line up with TRBD1. Trimming cost V 6 bases and J 2 bases; bases outside gene matches: 7. This CDR3 contains 14 residues. Germline loops: CDR1 MNHEY, CDR2 SMNVEV (reference sequence).

The chain employs TRBV11-3 and TRBJ2-2, with D unclear. Trimming stripped 4 bases from V and 4 bases from J, with 7 bases between. Germline V gene data show CDR1 as SGHNT and CDR2 as YENEEA. The CDR3 has 13 residues. The CDR3 protein is CASSSDSTGELFF. The CDR3 region has the DNA TGTGCCAGCAGCTCAGATAGCACCGGGGAGCTGTTTTTT. Complete variable domain (other parts from reference TRBV11-3 and TRBJ2-2): EAGVVQSPRYKIIEKKQPVAFWCNPISGHNTLYWYLQNLGQGPELLIRYENEEAVDDSQLPKDRFSAERLKGVDSTLKIQPAELGDSAVYLCASSSDSTGELFFGEGSRLTVL.

This clonotype was recorded a few times. The chain employs TRBV5-4 and TRBJ1-1, with D unclear. Germline CDR1 and CDR2: SGHNT and YYREEE (reference sequence). This CDR3 contains 13 residues. V lost 4 bases to trimming and J lost 2 bases, with 9 bases between them. The CDR3 nucleotides are TGTGCCAGCAGCCTACAGAGTAACACTGAAGCTTTCTTT. Translating it yields CASSLQSNTEAFF.

The chain uses TRBV2 and TRBJ2-3; D uncertain. This CDR3 region has 12 residues. Germline values: CDR1 SNHLY, CDR2 FYNNEI. The ends were cut back, 6 bases at V and 0 bases at J, with 4 bases in the middle. The CDR3 loop reads CASRVSTDTQYF. The CDR3 region has the DNA TGTGCCAGCAGGGTAAGCACAGATACGCAGTATTTT.

The chain joins TRBV28 to TRBJ2-5; no clear D. Germline CDR1 reads MDHEN; CDR2 reads SYDVKM. V lost 5 bases and J 0 bases, leaving 13 bases between the germline ends. CDR3 size: 15 residues. The CDR3 protein is CASSPRSAYQETQYF. CDR3 nucleotide sequence: TGTGCCAGCAGTCCGAGGTCAGCGTACCAAGAGACCCAGTACTTC.

J is TRBJ2-3 and V is TRBV6-1; TRBD2 is a possible D gene (7 bases). The germline V gene encodes CDR1 MNHNS and CDR2 SASEGT. The CDR3 has 14 amino acids. The germline V and J ends were trimmed by 6 bases and 0 bases, with 10 bases remaining between them. CDR3 amino acids: CASRKGGSTDTQYF. CDR3 bases: TGTGCCAGCAGAAAGGGGGGGAGCACAGATACGCAGTATTTT.

V gene TRBV6-1 combines with J gene TRBJ2-7; TRBD1 is a possible D gene (6 bases). Germline values: CDR1 MNHNS, CDR2 SASEGT. The CDR3 covers 14 residues. With 5 bases removed from V and 5 bases from J, the gap between germline ends came to 16 bases. The CDR3 loop is CASSQTGMVHEQYF. The CDR3 DNA is TGTGCCAGCAGTCAAACAGGGATGGTCCACGAGCAGTACTTC.

The chain is built from TRBV12-3 or TRBV12-4 and TRBJ1-6; no clear D gene. V lost 6 bases and J lost 7, with 7 bases in between. The CDR3 contains 12 residues. The CDR3 nucleotides read TGTGCCAGCAGCCAAAAGAATTCACCCCTCCACTTT. Protein sequence: CASSQKNSPLHF.